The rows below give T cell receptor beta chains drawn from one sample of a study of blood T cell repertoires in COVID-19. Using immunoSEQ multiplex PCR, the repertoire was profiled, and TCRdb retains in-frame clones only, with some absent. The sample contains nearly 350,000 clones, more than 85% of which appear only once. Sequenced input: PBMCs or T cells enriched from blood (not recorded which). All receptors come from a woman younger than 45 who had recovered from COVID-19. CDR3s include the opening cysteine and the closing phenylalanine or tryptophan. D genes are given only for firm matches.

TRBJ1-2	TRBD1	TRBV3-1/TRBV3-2	CASSQDTGGRYTF	TGTGCCAGCAGCCAGGACACAGGGGGGCGCTACACCTTC
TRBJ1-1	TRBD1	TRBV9	CASSVFLGGTGGTEAFF	TGTGCCAGCAGCGTATTCCTGGGAGGGACAGGGGGGACTGAAGCTTTCTTT
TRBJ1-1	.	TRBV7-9	CASSLGGGTNTEAFF	TGTGCCAGCAGCTTAGGTGGCGGAACGAACACTGAAGCTTTCTTT
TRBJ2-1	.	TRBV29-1	CSAQGLASSDEQFF	TGCAGCGCACAGGGTCTCGCAAGTAGTGATGAGCAGTTCTTC
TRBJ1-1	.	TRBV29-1	CSAAGVFTEAFF	TGCAGCGCCGCAGGGGTATTTACTGAAGCTTTCTTT
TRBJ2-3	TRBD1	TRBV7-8	CASSLEPGTGGGTDTQYF	TGTGCCAGCAGCTTAGAGCCCGGGACAGGGGGAGGCACAGATACGCAGTATTTT
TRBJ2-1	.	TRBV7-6	CASSPFMAGSYNEQFF	TGTGCCAGCAGTCCCTTCATGGCAGGGTCCTACAATGAGCAGTTCTTC
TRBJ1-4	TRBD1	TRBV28	CASSPRQGATEKLFF	TGTGCCAGCAGTCCTCGACAGGGGGCGACAGAAAAACTGTTTTTT
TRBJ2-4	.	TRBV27	CASSRVQKNIQYF	TGTGCCAGTTCTCGGGTCCAAAAAAACATTCAGTACTTC
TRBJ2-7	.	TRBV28	CASSLGQEKGNEQYF	TGTGCCAGCAGTTTGGGGCAGGAGAAGGGTAACGAGCAGTACTTC
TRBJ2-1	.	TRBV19	CASSYPRSNEQFF	TGTGCCAGTAGTTACCCGCGTAGCAATGAGCAGTTCTTC
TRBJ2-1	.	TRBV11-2	CASSLGRLQGQFF	TGTGCCAGCAGCTTAGGGCGACTTCAAGGGCAGTTCTTC
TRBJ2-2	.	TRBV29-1	CSVVFWEIDPANTGELFF	TGCAGCGTTGTTTTCTGGGAGATAGATCCCGCGAACACCGGGGAGCTGTTTTTT
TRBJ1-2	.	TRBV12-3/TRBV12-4	CASRGGRFGYTF	TGTGCCAGCAGGGGGGGGCGATTCGGCTACACCTTC
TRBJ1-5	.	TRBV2	CASSRGLNQPQHF	TGTGCCAGCAGCCGCGGGCTCAATCAGCCCCAGCATTTT
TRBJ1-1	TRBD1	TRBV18	CASSPGTASEAFF	TGTGCCAGCTCACCCGGGACAGCTTCTGAAGCTTTCTTT